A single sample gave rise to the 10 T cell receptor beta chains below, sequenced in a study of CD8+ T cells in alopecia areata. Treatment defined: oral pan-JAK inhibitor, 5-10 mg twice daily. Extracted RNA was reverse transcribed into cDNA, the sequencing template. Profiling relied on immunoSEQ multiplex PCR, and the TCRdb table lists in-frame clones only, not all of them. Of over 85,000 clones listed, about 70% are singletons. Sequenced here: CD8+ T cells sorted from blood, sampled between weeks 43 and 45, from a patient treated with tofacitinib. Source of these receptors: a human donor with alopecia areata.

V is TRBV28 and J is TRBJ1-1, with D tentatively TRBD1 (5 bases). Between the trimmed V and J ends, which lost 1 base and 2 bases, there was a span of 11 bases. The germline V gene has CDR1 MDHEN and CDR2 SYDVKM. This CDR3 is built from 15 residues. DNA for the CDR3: TGTGCCAGCAGTTTATTGGCAGGGACTAACACTGAAGCTTTCTTT. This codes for CASSLLAGTNTEAFF.

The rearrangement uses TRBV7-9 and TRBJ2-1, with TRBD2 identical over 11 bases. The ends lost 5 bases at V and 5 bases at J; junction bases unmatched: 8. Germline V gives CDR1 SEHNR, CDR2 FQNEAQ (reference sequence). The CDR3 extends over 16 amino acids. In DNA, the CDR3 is TGTGCCAGCAGCCACGAACAGGGACTAGCGGACAATGAGCAGTTCTTC. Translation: CASSHEQGLADNEQFF.

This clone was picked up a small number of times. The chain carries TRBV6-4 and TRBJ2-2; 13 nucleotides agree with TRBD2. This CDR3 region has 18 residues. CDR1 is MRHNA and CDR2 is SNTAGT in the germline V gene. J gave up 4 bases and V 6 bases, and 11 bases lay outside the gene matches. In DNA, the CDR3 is TGTGCCAGCAGCCTGACTAGCGGGGGGACACAAAGCACCGGGGAGCTGTTTTTT. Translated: CASSLTSGGTQSTGELFF.

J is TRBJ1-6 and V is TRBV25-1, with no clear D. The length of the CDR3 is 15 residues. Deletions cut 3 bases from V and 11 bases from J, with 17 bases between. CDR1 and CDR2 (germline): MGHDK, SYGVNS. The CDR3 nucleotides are TGTGCCAGCAGTGACGGGGTGGGGAGTGGGGCACCCCTCCACTTT. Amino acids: CASSDGVGSGAPLHF.

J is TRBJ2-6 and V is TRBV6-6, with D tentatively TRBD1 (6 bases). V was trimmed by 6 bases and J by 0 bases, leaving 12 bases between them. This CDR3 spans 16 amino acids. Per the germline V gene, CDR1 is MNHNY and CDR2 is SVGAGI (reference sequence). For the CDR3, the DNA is TGTGCCAGCAGGCAGGGGCTTAACTCTGGGGCCAACGTCCTGACTTTC. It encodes CASRQGLNSGANVLTF.

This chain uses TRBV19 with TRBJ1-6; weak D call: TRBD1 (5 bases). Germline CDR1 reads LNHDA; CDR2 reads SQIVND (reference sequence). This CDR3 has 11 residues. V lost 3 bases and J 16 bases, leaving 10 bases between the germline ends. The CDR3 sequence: CASSIGQELHF. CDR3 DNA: TGTGCCAGTAGTATCGGACAAGAACTCCACTTT.

CDR3 residues: CASSSAGTGNNEQYF. CDR3 in DNA: TGTGCCAGCAGCTCAGCCGGGACAGGGAACAACGAGCAGTACTTC. The chain has TRBV7-8 and TRBJ2-7, with TRBD1 matching over 9 bases. Unmatched junction bases numbered 9, after V lost 4 bases and J lost 5 bases. There are 15 residues in the CDR3. The germline CDR1 and CDR2 sequences are SGHVS and FQNEAQ. Full variable domain (remainder filled in from reference TRBV7-8 and TRBJ2-7): GAGVSQSPRYKVAKRGQDVALRCDPISGHVSLFWYQQALGQGPEFLTYFQNEAQLDKSGLPSDRFFAERPEGSVSTLKIQRTQQEDSAVYLCASSSAGTGNNEQYFGPGTRLTVT.

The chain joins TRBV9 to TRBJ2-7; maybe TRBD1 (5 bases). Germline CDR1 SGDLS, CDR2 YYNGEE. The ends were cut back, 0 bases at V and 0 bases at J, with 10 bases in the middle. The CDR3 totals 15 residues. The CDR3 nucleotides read TGTGCCAGCAGCGTAGCGCCAGGGATCTCCTACGAGCAGTACTTC. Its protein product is CASSVAPGISYEQYF.

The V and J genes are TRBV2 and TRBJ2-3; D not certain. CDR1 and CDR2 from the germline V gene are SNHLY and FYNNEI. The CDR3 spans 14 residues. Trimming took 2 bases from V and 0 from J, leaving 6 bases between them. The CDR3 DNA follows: TGTGCCAGCAGTGAAACAGACAGCACAGATACGCAGTATTTT. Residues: CASSETDSTDTQYF.

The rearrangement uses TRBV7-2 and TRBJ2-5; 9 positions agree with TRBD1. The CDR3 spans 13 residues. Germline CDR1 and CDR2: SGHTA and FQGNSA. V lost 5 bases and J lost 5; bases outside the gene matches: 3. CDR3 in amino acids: CASSATGGETQYF. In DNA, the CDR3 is TGTGCCAGCAGCGCGACAGGGGGGGAGACCCAGTACTTC.